This is a list of T cell receptor beta chains from one sample in a study of blood T cell repertoires in COVID-19. Sequenced by immunoSEQ multiplex PCR; TCRdb stores in-frame clones only, minus some. The sample lists about 210,000 clones; 80% were seen once. The sequencing input was PBMCs or T cells enriched from blood (not recorded which). The receptor set was obtained from a man younger than 45 with acute COVID-19. The CDR3 runs from the conserved cysteine through the conserved F or W. Fields, in order: V gene, D gene, J gene, clone size, CDR3 DNA, CDR3 protein. A D gene is named only where the DNA matches it firmly. Clone size is given for some rows only: seen once, a few or many times, or a class if the clone is expanded.

TRBV25-1	-	TRBJ2-1	-	TGTGCCAGCAGTGCAAGCAAGAGCTCCTACAATGAGCAGTTCTTC	CASSASKSSYNEQFF
TRBV19	TRBD1	TRBJ1-1	once	TGTGCCAGTACGGACAGGTGGACTGAAGCTTTCTTT	CASTDRWTEAFF
TRBV2	-	TRBJ2-7	-	TGTGCCAGCAGTGAAGGCAGGGCGGTCAACGAGCAGTACTTC	CASSEGRAVNEQYF
TRBV15	-	TRBJ1-3	-	TGTGCCACCAGCAGAGATACGCTACTCTCTGGAAACACCATATATTTT	CATSRDTLLSGNTIYF
TRBV24-1	-	TRBJ1-3	-	TGTGCCACCAGTGAATGTCGGAGGACTTCTGGAAACACCATATATTTT	CATSECRRTSGNTIYF
TRBV9	-	TRBJ2-7	-	TGTGCCAGCAGCCCGACGGGGAGACCCGAGCAGTACTTC	CASSPTGRPEQYF
TRBV6-6	-	TRBJ2-2	few	TGTGCCAGCAGTCGCCCCGCTTTAAGCGGCTCGAACACCGGGGAGCTGTTTTTT	CASSRPALSGSNTGELFF
TRBV5-1	-	TRBJ1-3	-	TGCGCCAGCAGCTTCTCCGACCCCTCGGGAGGAAACACCATATATTTT	CASSFSDPSGGNTIYF
TRBV24-1	TRBD2	TRBJ2-1	-	TGTGCCACCAGTGATCCTAGACTAGCGGGCAATGAGCAGTTCTTC	CATSDPRLAGNEQFF
TRBV6-1	-	TRBJ1-3	-	TGTGCCAGCAGTGAAAAGGACTCAGGCTCTGGAAACACCATATATTTT	CASSEKDSGSGNTIYF
TRBV9	-	TRBJ2-2	-	TGTGCCAGCAGCGTAGGTGCCAGAAACACCGGGGAGCTGTTTTTT	CASSVGARNTGELFF
TRBV4-2	TRBD2	TRBJ2-1	-	TGTGCCAGCAGCCAGGCGCGGGGGGGCCCCGATGAGCAGTTCTTC	CASSQARGGPDEQFF
TRBV29-1	-	TRBJ1-4	-	TGCAGCGTTCAACAGGAGCCCGGAAGGGAAAAACTGTTTTTT	CSVQQEPGREKLFF
TRBV12-3/TRBV12-4	-	TRBJ1-6	-	TGTGCCACCAAAGGGGGAAATTCACCCCTCCACTTT	CATKGGNSPLHF
TRBV9	TRBD1	TRBJ1-2	once	TGTGCCAGCAGCGTATCCTTGAGGGGGCAGAACTATGGCTACACCTTC	CASSVSLRGQNYGYTF
TRBV19	-	TRBJ2-7	-	TGTGCCAGTAGTCCCCAGGGTTTTTCCTACGAGCAGTACTTC	CASSPQGFSYEQYF
TRBV21-1	-	TRBJ1-6	-	TGTGCCAGCAGCTCCTACAGGGGCTTAGATTCACCCCTCCACTTT	CASSSYRGLDSPLHF
TRBV18	-	TRBJ2-5	-	TGTGCCAGCTCACCCTATCCTACTACAGGGAAGGCCAAAGAGACCCAGTACTTC	CASSPYPTTGKAKETQYF
TRBV25-1	-	TRBJ2-2	-	TGTGCCAGCAGTCATTTCGGGGAGCTGTTTTTT	CASSHFGELFF
TRBV27	TRBD2	TRBJ2-7	few	TGTGCCAGCAGCCCGAGGGGAGGGTGGTCCTACGAGCAGTACTTC	CASSPRGGWSYEQYF
TRBV6-5	-	TRBJ1-4	-	TGTGCCAGCAGGCTGGGTGCAGGGGCTAATGAAAAACTGTTTTTT	CASRLGAGANEKLFF
TRBV11-2	-	TRBJ2-4	-	TGTGCCAGCAGCTCCCCCCCGGACAGACCCCGTATTCAGTACTTC	CASSSPPDRPRIQYF
TRBV19	TRBD1	TRBJ1-3	few	TGTGCCAGTAGTAGGATCACAGGGGCCAGCTCTGGAAACACCATATATTTT	CASSRITGASSGNTIYF
TRBV2	TRBD1	TRBJ1-2	-	TGTGCCAGCAGGGAACGACAGGGCAACTATGGCTACACCTTC	CASRERQGNYGYTF
TRBV3-1/TRBV3-2	-	TRBJ1-2	-	TGTGCCAGCAGCCAAGTAACGGCCAGGTATGGCTACACCTTC	CASSQVTARYGYTF
TRBV3-1/TRBV3-2	TRBD2	TRBJ2-2	-	TGTGCCAGCAGCCTCGGGACTAGAGGGACCGGGGAGCTGTTTTTT	CASSLGTRGTGELFF
TRBV18	-	TRBJ1-4	-	TGTGCCAGCTCACCCTATTTGGAGGGAACTAATGAAAAACTGTTTTTT	CASSPYLEGTNEKLFF
TRBV18	-	TRBJ2-3	-	TGTGCCAGCTCACCAACCGGGACTGTCACAGATACGCAGTATTTT	CASSPTGTVTDTQYF
TRBV2	TRBD1	TRBJ2-5	-	TGTGCCAGCAGTGATTCGACAGGGGGCAAAGAGACCCAGTACTTC	CASSDSTGGKETQYF
TRBV4-1	TRBD2	TRBJ2-1	-	TGCGCCAGCAGCCAATCCCCCTTAGCGGGGCTAGGAAATGAGCAGTTCTTC	CASSQSPLAGLGNEQFF
TRBV6-5	-	TRBJ1-2	-	TGTGCCAGCAGTTCCGGTTTTGGCTATGGCTACACCTTC	CASSSGFGYGYTF
TRBV23-1	TRBD1	TRBJ1-2	-	TGCGCCAGCAGTCACCTGAAACTTAAGGGACAGGGGATCCGTAACTATGGCTACACCTTC	CASSHLKLKGQGIRNYGYTF
TRBV30	-	TRBJ2-7	-	TGTGCCTCCCGGACAGGGAGGGCCTACGAGCAGTACTTC	CASRTGRAYEQYF
TRBV18	-	TRBJ1-1	-	TGTGCCAGCTCACCTTCCGGGGGATTGGCTAACCCTGAAGCTTTCTTT	CASSPSGGLANPEAFF
TRBV5-4	-	TRBJ1-4	-	TGTGCCAGCAGCAGGCCGGGCCTAGAGGGAGAAAAACTGTTTTTT	CASSRPGLEGEKLFF
TRBV5-6	TRBD2	TRBJ2-1	once	TGTGCCAGCAGCCGAGGAGCGGGGGCCCTAGACAATGAGCAGTTCTTC	CASSRGAGALDNEQFF
TRBV2	-	TRBJ1-2	few	TGTGCCAGCAGCTCTGGACAGATCTATGGCTACACCTTC	CASSSGQIYGYTF
TRBV7-3	TRBD2	TRBJ2-3	few	TGTGCCAGCAGCTTGGAAGCGGGGGCCAGCACAGATACGCAGTATTTT	CASSLEAGASTDTQYF
TRBV28	-	TRBJ1-4	few	TGTGCCAGCAGCCAGGGGCTAACTAATGAAAAACTGTTTTTT	CASSQGLTNEKLFF
TRBV10-2	TRBD2	TRBJ2-3	-	TGCGCCAGCAGTGAGTCGCGGGGGTCAGATACGCAGTATTTT	CASSESRGSDTQYF
TRBV10-1	-	TRBJ1-2	-	TGCGCCAGCAGTAAGCAGCGTAACTATGGCTACACCTTC	CASSKQRNYGYTF
TRBV19	TRBD1	TRBJ2-6	-	TGTGCCAGTACGGCAGGGGGCTCTGGGGCCAACGTCCTGACTTTC	CASTAGGSGANVLTF